The 21 T cell receptor beta chains listed next were all sequenced from one sample in a study of blood T cell repertoires in COVID-19. Some clones are missing from TCRdb's copy, which holds only in-frame ones; the method was immunoSEQ multiplex PCR. The profile shows 300,000 to 450,000 clones, 85% of them singletons. The sample comprised peripheral blood. Receptor source: a woman under 30 with acute or convalescent COVID-19.

The chain has TRBV7-9 and TRBJ2-3; the D is unclear. Trimming stripped 5 bases from V and 4 bases from J, with 7 bases between. Germline V gene lookup returns CDR1 SEHNR and CDR2 FQNEAQ (reference sequence). This CDR3 comprises 12 residues. The chain's CDR3 is CASSPYSDTQYF. CDR3 bases: TGTGCCAGCAGCCCCTACTCAGATACGCAGTATTTT.

The V and J genes are TRBV2 and TRBJ2-1; 10 bases are shared with TRBD2. This CDR3 comprises 18 residues. V shed 2 bases and J 4 bases; nucleotides not matched to a gene: 11. Germline V lookup: CDR1 SNHLY, CDR2 FYNNEI. CDR3 sequence: CASSERASGSISYNEQFF. For the CDR3, the DNA is TGTGCCAGCAGTGAACGGGCTAGCGGGAGTATTTCATACAATGAGCAGTTCTTC.

V is TRBV28 and J is TRBJ2-7, with a possible D match to TRBD1 (6 bases). CDR1 and CDR2 (germline): MDHEN, SYDVKM. The V and J ends lost 4 bases and 3 bases respectively, with 13 bases between them. CDR3 length: 14 residues. The CDR3, as DNA: TGTGCCAGCAGTTCACCGGGGACACTCTACGAGCAGTACTTC. This sequence encodes CASSSPGTLYEQYF.

This rearrangement joins TRBV29-1 to TRBJ2-7; D possibly corresponds to TRBD1 (6 bases). CDR1 is SQVTM and CDR2 is ANQGSEA in the germline V gene. This CDR3 comprises 13 residues. Trimming removed 0 bases from V and 4 bases from J, with 10 bases in between. The CDR3 DNA follows: TGCAGCGTTGAAGACAGGGGACGGTACGAGCAGTACTTC. This encodes CSVEDRGRYEQYF.

This chain uses TRBV13 with TRBJ1-1, with TRBD1 as a possible D gene (6 bases). V lost 6 bases, J lost 4 bases, and 15 bases lay in between. The CDR3 is 14 amino acids. Germline V CDR1 and CDR2: PRHDT, FYEKMQ (reference sequence). In nucleotides, the CDR3 is TGTGCCAGCAGACCGGTGGGGGCGGGCACTGAAGCTTTCTTT. Protein product: CASRPVGAGTEAFF.

This clone showed up just once. This chain joins TRBV18 and TRBJ2-5, with a possible D match to TRBD2 (5 bases). The V and J ends lost 3 bases and 5 bases respectively, with 16 bases between them. CDR3 length: 15 amino acids. Germline CDR1 reads KGHSH; CDR2 reads LQKENI. CDR3 coding DNA: TGTGCCAGCTCACCTGGAAGGACTTCTTGGGAGACCCAGTACTTC. It encodes CASSPGRTSWETQYF.

Here the CDR3 reads CASSAPGLAAITDTQYF. The CDR3 DNA reads as TGCGCCAGCAGCGCGCCAGGACTAGCGGCAATCACAGATACGCAGTATTTT. The V gene is TRBV5-1, the J gene TRBJ2-3; 10 nucleotides agree with TRBD2. V was pared by 4 bases and J by 2 bases, with 10 bases of the junction left unmatched. This CDR3 has 17 residues. Germline V lookup: CDR1 SGHRS, CDR2 YFSETQ. Complete variable domain (other parts from reference TRBV5-1 and TRBJ2-3): KAGVTQTPRYLIKTRGQQVTLSCSPISGHRSVSWYQQTPGQGLQFLFEYFSETQRNKGNFPGRFSGRQFSNSRSEMNVSTLELGDSALYLCASSAPGLAAITDTQYFGPGTRLTVL.

The chain has TRBV9 and TRBJ1-6; D gene ambiguous. Germline loops: CDR1 SGDLS, CDR2 YYNGEE. CDR3 size: 14 residues. Trimming took off 2 bases at V and 8 bases at J, with 11 bases between the two ends. CDR3 amino acids: CASSVGGRYSPLHF. CDR3 in DNA: TGTGCCAGCAGCGTTGGCGGGCGGTATTCACCCCTCCACTTT.

The chain is built from TRBV12-5 and TRBJ1-1; the D gene is possibly TRBD1 (5 bases). Trimming cost V 6 bases and J 0 bases, with 11 bases left between them. The CDR3 has 14 residues. Germline-derived CDR1 and CDR2 are LGHNT and FRNRAP. The CDR3 DNA reads TGTGCTAGTGGACCCGACAGCTTGAACACTGAAGCTTTCTTT. It encodes CASGPDSLNTEAFF.

The gene calls are TRBV13 and TRBJ2-6; 7 bases map to TRBD1. The CDR3 is made up of 15 amino acids. The V gene end was trimmed by 5 bases and the J gene end by 2 bases; junction bases not matched to a gene: 3. Per the germline V gene, CDR1 is PRHDT and CDR2 is FYEKMQ (reference sequence). CDR3 in DNA: TGTGCCAGCAGCGCGGACAGGCCTGGGGCCAACGTCCTGACTTTC. Encoded protein: CASSADRPGANVLTF.

This clone was counted at least ten times. CDR3 loop: CASSRSRVLDTEAFF. As DNA, the CDR3 is TGTGCCAGCAGTCGCTCCAGGGTTCTGGACACTGAAGCTTTCTTT. This sequence joins TRBV3-1 (or the pseudogene TRBV3-2) and TRBJ1-1; weak D call: TRBD1 (5 bases). V gave up 6 bases and J gave up 3 bases, with 17 bases separating them. This CDR3 has 15 amino acids. CDR1 is LGHDT and CDR2 is YNNKEL in the germline V gene (reference sequence).

The chain joins TRBV3-1 (or the pseudogene TRBV3-2) to TRBJ2-7, with D maybe TRBD1 (6 bases). Germline V CDR1 and CDR2: LGHDT, YNNKEL (reference sequence). The CDR3 loop spans 14 amino acids. Trimming cost V 5 bases and J 5 bases, with 16 bases left between them. CDR3 sequence reads: CASSGRGSGDEQYF. DNA of the CDR3: TGTGCCAGCAGCGGAAGGGGGTCAGGGGACGAGCAGTACTTC.

This chain uses TRBV3-1 (or the pseudogene TRBV3-2) with TRBJ2-2; the D gene is possibly TRBD1 (6 bases). Germline V gene sequence: CDR1 LGHDT, CDR2 YNNKEL (reference sequence). V lost 4 bases and J lost 3, with 15 bases in between. The CDR3 is 16 residues long. The CDR3 bases are TGTGCCAGCAGCCCCCCCCGGACAGTCTACACCGGGGAGCTGTTTTTT. Its translation: CASSPPRTVYTGELFF.

The chain links TRBV19 to TRBJ2-7, with 10 bases matching TRBD2. CDR1 and CDR2 (germline): LNHDA, SQIVND (reference sequence). This CDR3 is 14 amino acids long. V lost 5 bases to trimming and J lost 0 bases; unmatched junction nucleotides: 1. The CDR3 is CASSRTSGSYEQYF. The DNA for the CDR3 is TGTGCCAGTAGTCGGACTAGCGGCTCCTACGAGCAGTACTTC. The full variable domain, completed using reference TRBV19 and TRBJ2-7, is DGGITQSPKYLFRKEGQNVTLSCEQNLNHDAMYWYRQDPGQGLRLIYYSQIVNDFQKGDIAEGYSVSREKKESFPLTVTSAQKNPTAFYLCASSRTSGSYEQYFGPGTRLTVT.

There are a few counts of this clone. The chain links TRBV9 to TRBJ2-3, with 7 bases lining up with TRBD1. Trimming took 0 bases from V and 2 from J; bases not matched to a gene: 6. Germline V CDR1 and CDR2: SGDLS, YYNGEE. The CDR3 totals 16 residues. As DNA, the CDR3 is TGTGCCAGCAGCGTAGGGCTCAGGGGGAACACAGATACGCAGTATTTT. Translating it yields CASSVGLRGNTDTQYF.

The chain combines TRBV5-1 with TRBJ1-5; D remains unclear. The germline CDR1 and CDR2 sequences are SGHRS and YFSETQ. This CDR3 spans 15 amino acids. V was shortened by 1 base and J by 6 bases, with 14 bases between the two germline ends. The CDR3 coding sequence is TGCGCCAGCAGCTTGTTGGGTGATGGGCGTCAGCCCCAGCATTTT. Its protein product is CASSLLGDGRQPQHF. The full variable domain, rest sourced from reference TRBV5-1 and TRBJ1-5, is KAGVTQTPRYLIKTRGQQVTLSCSPISGHRSVSWYQQTPGQGLQFLFEYFSETQRNKGNFPGRFSGRQFSNSRSEMNVSTLELGDSALYLCASSLLGDGRQPQHFGDGTRLSIL.

The chain has TRBV6-5 and TRBJ1-2; 7 bases are a match to TRBD1. Germline V gene lookup returns CDR1 MNHEY and CDR2 SVGAGI. CDR3 size: 16 residues. V was clipped by 2 bases and J by 1 base; unmatched bases: 7. CDR3 loop: CASSYAGTAINYGYTF. In nucleotides, the CDR3 is TGTGCCAGCAGTTACGCCGGGACAGCTATTAACTATGGCTACACCTTC.

This clone has just a few counts. The chain is built from TRBV5-4 and TRBJ1-3; no clear D. Trimming shortened V by 3 bases and J by 4 bases, and 5 bases separated the two germline ends. The CDR3 contains 12 residues. CDR1 is SGHNT, CDR2 YYREEE, per germline (reference sequence). The CDR3: CASSSRGNTIYF. CDR3 in DNA: TGTGCCAGCAGCTCGAGGGGAAACACCATATATTTT.

The chain couples TRBV10-3 to TRBJ2-1; D perhaps matches TRBD2 (5 bases). There are 15 residues in the CDR3. Trimming took 6 bases from V and 5 from J, leaving 17 bases between them. Germline lookup yields CDR1 ENHRY and CDR2 SYGVKD. The CDR3 loop reads CAIRKAVTTHNEQFF. DNA for the CDR3: TGTGCCATCAGGAAAGCGGTTACTACCCACAATGAGCAGTTCTTC.

V gene TRBV10-2 combines with J gene TRBJ2-5; D ambiguous. The germline V gene encodes CDR1 WSHSY and CDR2 SAAADI. Trimming took 6 bases from V and 2 from J, leaving 4 bases between them. This CDR3 contains 11 residues. CDR3 coding DNA: TGCGCCAGCAGCGCGCAAGAGACCCAGTACTTC. This codes for CASSAQETQYF.

V gene TRBV3-1 (or the pseudogene TRBV3-2) combines with J gene TRBJ2-1; D ambiguous. Germline CDR1 reads LGHDT; CDR2 reads YNNKEL (reference sequence). The V end lost 3 bases, the J end lost 5 bases, and 5 bases lay between the germline ends. The CDR3 runs 12 residues. In DNA form, the CDR3 reads TGTGCCAGCAGCCACAAAAACAATGAGCAGTTCTTC. The encoded protein is CASSHKNNEQFF.